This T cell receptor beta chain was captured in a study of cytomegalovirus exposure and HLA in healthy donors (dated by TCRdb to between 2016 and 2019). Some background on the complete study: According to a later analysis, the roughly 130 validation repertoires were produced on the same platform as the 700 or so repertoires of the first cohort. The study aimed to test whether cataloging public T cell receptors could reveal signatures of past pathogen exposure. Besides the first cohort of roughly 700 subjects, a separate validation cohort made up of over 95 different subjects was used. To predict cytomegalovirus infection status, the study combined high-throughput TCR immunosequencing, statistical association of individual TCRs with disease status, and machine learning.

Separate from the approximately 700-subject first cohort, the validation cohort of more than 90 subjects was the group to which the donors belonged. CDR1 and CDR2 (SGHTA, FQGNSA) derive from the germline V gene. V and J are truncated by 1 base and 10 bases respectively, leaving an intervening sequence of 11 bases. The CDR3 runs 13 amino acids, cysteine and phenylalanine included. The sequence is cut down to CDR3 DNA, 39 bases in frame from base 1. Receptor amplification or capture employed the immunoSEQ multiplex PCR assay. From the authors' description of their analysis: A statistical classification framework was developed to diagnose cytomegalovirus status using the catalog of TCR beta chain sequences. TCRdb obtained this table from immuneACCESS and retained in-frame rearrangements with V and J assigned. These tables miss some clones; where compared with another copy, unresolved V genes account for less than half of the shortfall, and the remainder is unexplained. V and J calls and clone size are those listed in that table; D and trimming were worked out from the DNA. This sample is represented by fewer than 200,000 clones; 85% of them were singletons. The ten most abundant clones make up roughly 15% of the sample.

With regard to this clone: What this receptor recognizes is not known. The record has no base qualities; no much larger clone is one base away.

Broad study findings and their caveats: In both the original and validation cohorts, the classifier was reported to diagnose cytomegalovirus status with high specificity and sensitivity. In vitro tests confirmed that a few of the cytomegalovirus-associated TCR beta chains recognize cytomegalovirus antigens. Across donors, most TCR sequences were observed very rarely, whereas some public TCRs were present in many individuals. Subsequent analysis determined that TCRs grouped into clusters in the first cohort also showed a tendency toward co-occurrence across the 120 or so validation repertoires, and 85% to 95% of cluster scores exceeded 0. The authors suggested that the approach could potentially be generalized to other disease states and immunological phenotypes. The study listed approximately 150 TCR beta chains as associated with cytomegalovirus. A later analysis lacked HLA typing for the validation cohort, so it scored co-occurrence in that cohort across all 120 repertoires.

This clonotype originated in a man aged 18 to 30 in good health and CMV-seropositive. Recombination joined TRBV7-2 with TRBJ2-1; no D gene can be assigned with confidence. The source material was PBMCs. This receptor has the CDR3 CASSLDSHQEQFF. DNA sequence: TGTGCCAGCAGCTTAGATAGCCATCAGGAGCAGTTCTTC.